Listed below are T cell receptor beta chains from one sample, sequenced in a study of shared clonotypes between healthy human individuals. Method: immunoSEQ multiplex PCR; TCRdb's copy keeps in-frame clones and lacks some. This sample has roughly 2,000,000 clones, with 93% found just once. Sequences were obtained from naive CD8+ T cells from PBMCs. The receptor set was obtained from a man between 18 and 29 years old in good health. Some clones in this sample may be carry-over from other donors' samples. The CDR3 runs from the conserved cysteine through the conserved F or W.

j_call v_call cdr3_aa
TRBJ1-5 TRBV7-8 CASSSPGQGASINQPQHF
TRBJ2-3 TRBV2 CASSETSGRAFSQYF
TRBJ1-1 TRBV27 CASSPLTGKFDTEAFF
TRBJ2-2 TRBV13 CASNSAGANTGELFF
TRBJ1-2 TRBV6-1 CASSETDLYGYTF
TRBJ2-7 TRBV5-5 CASSASYEQYF
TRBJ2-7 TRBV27 CASSPIRAAYEQYF
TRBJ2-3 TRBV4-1 CASSQSLRLSTDTQYF
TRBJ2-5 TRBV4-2 CASSQEREAFQETQYF
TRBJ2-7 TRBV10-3 CAISPDRDYEQYF
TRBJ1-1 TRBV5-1 CASSSLQGVKTEAFF
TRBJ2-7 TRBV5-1 CASSLLAGGSYEQYF
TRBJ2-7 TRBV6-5 CASSYSTWGDEQYF
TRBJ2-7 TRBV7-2 CASERPAGRAYEQYF
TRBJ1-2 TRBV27 CASSPLPGQGANYGYTF
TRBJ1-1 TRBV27 CASSFGRARTEAFF
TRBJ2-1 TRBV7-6 CASSLFAGGARELARYNEQFF
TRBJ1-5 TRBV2 CASSEAGTLSNQPQHF
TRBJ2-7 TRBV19 CASSKGTGRDEQYF
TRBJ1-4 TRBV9 CASSPTGGSNEKLFF
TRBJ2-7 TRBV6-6 CASSYRTGGPYEQYF
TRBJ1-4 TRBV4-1 CASSARDSSTNEKLFF
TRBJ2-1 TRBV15 CATSRVGGLAVNNEQFF